These 13 T cell receptor beta chains were all obtained from the same sample, sequenced in a study of human T cells and chemical hapten exposure. Sample time point: patch test 1, 2 weeks after DPC sensitization. Treatment: therapeutic diphenylcyclopropenone sensitization with weekly scalp DPC. Each CDR3 protein is one row after TCRdb ran MiXCR on the RACE reads. The table records roughly 180,000 distinct CDR3 sequences, around 20% of them present only once. The source was whole blood, collected in connection with sensitization to the hapten diphenylcyclopropenone (DPC). All receptors come from a woman aged 45-65 years with alopecia areata. Some clones in this sample may be carry-over from other donors' samples.

This clonotype was seen more than once but under ten times. The rearrangement links TRBV7-9 to TRBJ1-1; possible D gene TRBD1, 6 bases. The germline gives CDR1 SEHNR, CDR2 FQNEAQ (reference sequence). V shed 5 bases and J shed 3 bases, with 7 bases lying between them. The CDR3 contains 12 residues. The CDR3 protein is CASSPGDTEAFF. CDR3 in DNA: TGTGCCAGCAGCCCAGGGGACACTGAAGCTTTCTTT. Complete variable domain (other parts from reference TRBV7-9 and TRBJ1-1): DTGVSQNPRHKITKRGQNVTFRCDPISEHNRLYWYRQTLGQGPEFLTYFQNEAQLEKSRLLSDRFSAERPKGSFSTLEIQRTEQGDSAMYLCASSPGDTEAFFGQGTRLTVV.

This clonotype was found many times. The chain has TRBV29-1 and TRBJ2-1; TRBD1 matches 7 bases. The trim removed 5 bases at V and 1 base at J, leaving 2 bases unmatched. The CDR3 extends over 13 amino acids. Looked up from germline, CDR1 is SQVTM and CDR2 is ANQGSEA. The CDR3 sequence: CSVSTGSYNEQFF. The CDR3 coding sequence is TGCAGCGTTTCGACAGGGTCCTACAATGAGCAGTTCTTC.

The rearrangement joins TRBV6-5 to TRBJ2-1; 9 nucleotides match TRBD1. The CDR3 loop spans 16 amino acids. The germline CDR1 and CDR2 sequences are MNHEY and SVGAGI. With V trimmed by 6 bases and J by 6 bases, 12 bases remained unmatched. In DNA, the CDR3 is TGTGCCAGCAGCTACCACCGGGACAGGGCATCCAATGAGCAGTTCTTC. Amino acid sequence: CASSYHRDRASNEQFF.

This chain joins TRBV18 and TRBJ1-5, with D unclear. The V gene lost 5 bases and the J gene lost 0 bases, with 14 bases spanning the gap. The CDR3 is made up of 16 amino acids. CDR1 is KGHSH, CDR2 LQKENI, per germline. CDR3 sequence (DNA): TGTGCCAGCTCAACAAGGCCCTTAAGTAGCAATCAGCCCCAGCATTTT. This sequence encodes CASSTRPLSSNQPQHF.

The chain couples TRBV4-2 to TRBJ2-6; possibly TRBD1 or TRBD2 for D (6 bases each). Germline loops: CDR1 LGHNA, CDR2 YNFKEQ. The CDR3 covers 16 residues. The V gene lost 3 bases and the J gene lost 2 bases, with 11 bases spanning the gap. The chain's CDR3 is CASSHPEGAGANVLTF. CDR3 in DNA: TGTGCCAGCAGCCACCCGGAGGGGGCTGGGGCCAACGTCCTGACTTTC.

The CDR3 region is CASSSRTSGATDTQYF. The CDR3 bases are TGTGCCAGCAGCTCCCGGACTAGCGGGGCCACGGATACGCAGTATTTT. The gene calls are TRBV7-9 and TRBJ2-3; TRBD2 agrees at 12 bases. Losses at the gene ends were 4 bases for V and 6 bases for J; bases not matched to a gene: 8. The CDR3 length is 16 residues. Germline-derived CDR1 and CDR2 are SEHNR and FQNEAQ (reference sequence).

Comments on this clonotype: This could be a read error, since a much larger clone is one nucleotide away. This chain uses TRBV5-6 with TRBJ1-6; D gene unclear. The germline CDR1 and CDR2 sequences are SGHDT and YYEEEE. CDR3 size: 14 residues. The CDR3 here is CASSLGTRNSSLHF. DNA for the CDR3: TGTGCCAGCAGCTTGGGGACGAGGAATTCATCCCTCCACTTT.

This clonotype occurred many times. This chain connects TRBV20-1 to TRBJ1-1; 7 bases line up with TRBD1. The V segment lost 8 bases and the J segment 4 bases; nucleotides outside the gene matches: 10. CDR1 is DFQATT, CDR2 SNEGSKA, per germline (reference sequence). The CDR3 spans 13 residues. CDR3 coding DNA: TGCAGTTCCTATTCGGACAGGAGCACTGAAGCTTTCTTT. As protein: CSSYSDRSTEAFF.

This clonotype has just a few counts. The rearrangement uses TRBV5-1 and TRBJ2-7; 8 bases align to TRBD1. The CDR3 runs 15 residues. The V gene end was trimmed by 4 bases and the J gene end by 3 bases; junction bases not matched to a gene: 9. The germline V gene has CDR1 SGHRS and CDR2 YFSETQ. The CDR3 loop is CASSPTGEHFYEQYF. CDR3 sequence (DNA): TGCGCCAGCAGCCCGACAGGGGAGCATTTCTACGAGCAGTACTTC.

This clonotype was detected a few times. This chain joins TRBV7-8 and TRBJ1-5; D call uncertain. Per the germline V gene, CDR1 is SGHVS and CDR2 is FQNEAQ. The V and J ends lost 1 base and 4 bases respectively, with 11 bases between them. This CDR3 is 15 amino acids long. The CDR3: CASSLVLGRNQPQHF. The CDR3 coding sequence is TGTGCCAGCAGCTTAGTCCTGGGCCGTAATCAGCCCCAGCATTTT.

A few counts support this clonotype. The CDR3 protein is CASSLDGQGAHEQYF. For the CDR3, the DNA is TGCGCCAGCAGCTTGGATGGACAGGGGGCCCACGAGCAGTACTTC. The chain joins TRBV5-1 to TRBJ2-7, with 11 bases fitting TRBD1. This CDR3 has 15 amino acids. The germline CDR1 and CDR2 sequences are SGHRS and YFSETQ. With V trimmed by 0 bases and J by 5 bases, 4 bases remained unmatched.

The chain joins TRBV20-1 to TRBJ2-5; the D gene is possibly TRBD2 (6 bases). This CDR3 spans 15 amino acids. V lost 4 bases and J lost 4, with 19 bases in between. The germline V gene has CDR1 DFQATT and CDR2 SNEGSKA (reference sequence). The DNA of the CDR3 is TGCAGTGCTATCCCCTTTACTAGCAACCGAGAGACCCAGTACTTC. It translates to CSAIPFTSNRETQYF.

The chain joins TRBV12-3 or TRBV12-4 to TRBJ2-1, with 8 nucleotides matching TRBD2. Germline trimming cut 3 bases from V and 8 bases from J; bases unmatched to any gene: 9. This CDR3 comprises 15 residues. Here the CDR3 reads CASSFGTRLRDEQFF. CDR3 in DNA: TGTGCCAGCAGTTTTGGGACTAGATTAAGGGATGAGCAGTTCTTC.